This TCR beta chain was obtained from a study of cytomegalovirus exposure and HLA in healthy donors. Turning to this clone: The antigen is undetermined.

General study findings and limits: V- and J-gene trimming of TCR beta was linked (in a later analysis) to a missense DCLRE1C variant. On later analysis, the bulk of CMV-associated TCR beta chains appeared to be HLA-restricted.

Both 60 Vbeta primers and 13 Jbeta primers went into the PCR. Using immunoSEQ multiplex PCR, the repertoire was profiled, and TCRdb retains in-frame clones only, with some absent. The sample holds about 230,000 clones; around 80% are singletons and the top ten take less than 3.5%. CDR3 size: 14 residues. This rearrangement joins TRBV21-1 to TRBJ2-2; the table's D call of TRBD2 was not tested on the DNA. TRBV21-1 is a pseudogene. The origin of this receptor is an older woman in good health and CMV-seropositive. The sequencing sample was made of PBMCs. CDR3 bases: TGTGCCAGCAGCAAAGCGTTACTAAGCGGGGAGCTGTTTTTT. Protein sequence: CASSKALLSGELFF.